The text below deals with one T cell receptor beta chain. At least ten counts were recorded for this clonotype. Its antigen is still unknown. Per-base quality was not reported, and no clone a single base away is much larger than it. The sample's time point label is to be understood as: sample taken at primary tumor resection. Whole RNA extracted from tumor and nontumor lung tissue, or from cryopreserved PBMC samples, was used for TCR sequencing without cell sorting. Samples were obtained from roughly 72 patients with early-stage, untreated non-small cell lung cancer from the lung TRACERx cohort. Only patients for whom sufficient RNA was available from at least two tumor regions were selected for TCR sequencing. The source of the sample is a study of spatial heterogeneity in lung cancer (dated by TCRdb to the late 2010s). Some background on the complete study: Beta-chain transcripts were consistently detected in greater numbers than alpha-chain transcripts, which likely reflects a higher abundance of beta-chain transcripts. Nonsynonymous mutation counts, determined by whole-exome sequencing of tumor tissue, were related to features of the TCR repertoire. In the raw uncorrected reads, each unique combination of TCR and UMI appeared on average more than ten times. At surgery, 220 tumor regions, 64 matched nontumor lung samples and fewer than 60 PBMC samples were TCR-sequenced for both alpha and beta chains. In non-small cell lung cancer, the study made a quantitative comparison of TCR alpha and beta repertoires among multiple tumor regions, matched nontumor lung and blood. Findings and caveats that apply to the study as a whole: Ubiquitous expanded tumor TCRs were found in blood more often at tumor resection than at routine follow-up. Confirming at a functional level the hypothesis that regional TCRs recognize regional mutations was considered to require additional single-cell paired TCR alpha and beta sequencing.

Libraries were constructed by 5' RACE. The instrument given in TCRdb is NextSeq 500. To allow correction of PCR and sequencing errors, the TCR library protocol tagged every TCR cDNA molecule with a unique molecular identifier. The authors processed their data as follows. TCR identification, UMI-based error correction and CDR3 extraction were performed with Decombinator tools. TCRs above a frequency of 2 per 1,000, corresponding to the top 1% of the tumor frequency distribution, were defined as expanded. Each repertoire was subsampled 100 times to 5,000 TCRs, after which Renyi diversity was computed with the R vegan package. CDR3 similarity networks were built from amino acid triplet string-kernel similarity, with CDR3s being connected when pairwise similarity was above 0.82. TCRdb trimmed the raw reads at Q25, called clones with MiXCR and kept productive beta chains. All rows with the same CDR3 protein become a single entry with the most common DNA and genes. The V and J calls come from TCRdb's annotation, not from the publication. This sample comprises some 25,000 distinct CDR3 sequences, roughly 13% of them detected only once. The ten largest clones take up around 23% of the sample.

Taken from cysteine to phenylalanine, the CDR3 has 15 residues. Only the CDR3 DNA is retained, 45 bases long and in frame from the first base. From the germline V gene, CDR1 is SGHDT and CDR2 is YYEEEE. Between the V and J ends, shortened by 1 base and 7 bases respectively, the junction contains 12 bases. The input for sequencing was PBMCs, taken at surgery. The receptor comes from a female donor with early-stage non-small cell lung cancer. Here the chain combines TRBV5-6 and TRBJ1-6; a weak D assignment points to TRBD1 (5 bases agree). The DNA sequence is as follows: TGTGCCAGCAGCTTGTCTCCGGGGCCAAATTCACCCCTCCACTTT. Its coded protein is CASSLSPGPNSPLHF.